This T cell receptor (beta chain) stems from a study of TIL therapy for anti-PD-1-resistant metastatic lung cancer. The sample's time point: pre-treatment sample, taken before nivolumab and TIL therapy. The libraries were made with immunoSEQ v3. The protocol was immunoSEQ multiplex PCR, while the TCRdb copy is restricted to in-frame clones and leaves out a portion. The table shows about 36,000 clones, with around 79% occurring only once. This clonotype originated in a person aged 25-85 years with non-small cell lung cancer. The sequences come from blood, collected at baseline.

This CDR3 reads CASSPTGERSPYNEQFF. The DNA for the CDR3 is TGTGCCAGCAGTCCAACGGGGGAGCGGTCCCCCTACAATGAGCAGTTCTTC. This chain joins TRBV7-2 and TRBJ2-1; maybe TRBD2 (6 bases). The V end lost 6 bases, the J end lost 2 bases, and 20 bases lay between the germline ends. Per the germline V gene, CDR1 is SGHTA and CDR2 is FQGNSA. This CDR3 has 17 amino acids.